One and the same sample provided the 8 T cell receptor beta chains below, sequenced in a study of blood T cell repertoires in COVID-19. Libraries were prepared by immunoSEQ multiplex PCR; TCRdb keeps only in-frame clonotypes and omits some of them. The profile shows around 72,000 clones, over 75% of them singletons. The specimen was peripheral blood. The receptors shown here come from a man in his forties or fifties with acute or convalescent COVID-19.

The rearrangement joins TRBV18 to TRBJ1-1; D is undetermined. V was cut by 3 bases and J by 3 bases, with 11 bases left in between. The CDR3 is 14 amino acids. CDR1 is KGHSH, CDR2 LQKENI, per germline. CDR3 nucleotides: TGTGCCAGCTCACCGAGGAGTTTGGACACTGAAGCTTTCTTT. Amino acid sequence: CASSPRSLDTEAFF.

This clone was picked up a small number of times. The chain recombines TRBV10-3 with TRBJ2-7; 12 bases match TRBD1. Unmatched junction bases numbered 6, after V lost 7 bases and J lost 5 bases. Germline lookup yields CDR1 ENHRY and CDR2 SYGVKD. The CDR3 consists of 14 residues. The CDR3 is CAINPGTGGHEQYF. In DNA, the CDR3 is TGTGCCATCAACCCCGGGACAGGGGGCCACGAGCAGTACTTC.

CDR3 loop: CASSPGVNNLGYTF. CDR3 nucleotides: TGTGCCAGCAGCCCAGGTGTCAATAATTTGGGCTACACCTTC. This chain joins TRBV11-2 and TRBJ1-2; D unclear. Trimming stripped 5 bases from V and 8 bases from J, with 18 bases between. Per the germline V gene, CDR1 is SGHAT and CDR2 is FQNNGV. The CDR3 is made up of 14 amino acids.

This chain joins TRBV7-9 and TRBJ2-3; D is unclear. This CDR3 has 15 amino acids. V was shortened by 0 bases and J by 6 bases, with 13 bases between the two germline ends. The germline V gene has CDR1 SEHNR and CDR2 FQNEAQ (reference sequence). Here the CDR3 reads CASSLALGSLDTQYF. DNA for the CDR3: TGTGCCAGCAGCTTAGCGCTCGGTAGCTTGGATACGCAGTATTTT.

The DNA of the CDR3 is TGTGCCAGCGGTTTAACAGGGGGCTGGAATGAGCAGTTCTTC. It codes for CASGLTGGWNEQFF. The chain carries TRBV9 and TRBJ2-1, with TRBD1 identical over 9 bases. Trimming took 7 bases from V and 7 from J; bases not matched to a gene: 9. In germline, CDR1 is SGDLS, CDR2 YYNGEE. The CDR3 length is 14 residues.

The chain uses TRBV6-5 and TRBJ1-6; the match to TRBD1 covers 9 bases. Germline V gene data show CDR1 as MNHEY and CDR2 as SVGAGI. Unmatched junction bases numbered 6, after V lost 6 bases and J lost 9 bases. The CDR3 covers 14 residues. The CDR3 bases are TGTGCCAGCAGACTGGGACAGGGCAGTTCACCCCTCCACTTT. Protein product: CASRLGQGSSPLHF.

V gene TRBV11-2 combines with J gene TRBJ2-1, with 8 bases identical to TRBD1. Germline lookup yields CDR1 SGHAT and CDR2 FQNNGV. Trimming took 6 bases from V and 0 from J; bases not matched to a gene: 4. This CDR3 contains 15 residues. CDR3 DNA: TGTGCCAGCAGGGGACAGGCCAGCTCCTACAATGAGCAGTTCTTC. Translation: CASRGQASSYNEQFF.

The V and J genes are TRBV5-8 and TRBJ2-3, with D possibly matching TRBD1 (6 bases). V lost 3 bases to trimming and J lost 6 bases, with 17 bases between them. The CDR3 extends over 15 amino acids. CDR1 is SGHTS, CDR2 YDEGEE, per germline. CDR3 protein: CASSYSRQGTDTQYF. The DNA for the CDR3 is TGTGCCAGCAGCTATTCACGGCAGGGGACCGATACGCAGTATTTT.